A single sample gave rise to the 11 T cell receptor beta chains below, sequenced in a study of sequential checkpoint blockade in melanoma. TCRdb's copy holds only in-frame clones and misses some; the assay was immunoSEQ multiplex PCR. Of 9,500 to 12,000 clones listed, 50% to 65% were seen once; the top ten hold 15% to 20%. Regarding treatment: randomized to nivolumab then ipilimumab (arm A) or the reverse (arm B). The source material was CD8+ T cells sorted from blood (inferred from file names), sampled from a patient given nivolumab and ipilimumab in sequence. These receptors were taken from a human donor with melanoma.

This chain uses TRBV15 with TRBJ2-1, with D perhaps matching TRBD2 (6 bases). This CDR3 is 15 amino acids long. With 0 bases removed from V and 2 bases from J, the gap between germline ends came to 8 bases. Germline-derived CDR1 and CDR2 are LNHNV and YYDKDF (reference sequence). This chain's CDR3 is CATSRDRETYNEQFF. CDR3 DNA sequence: TGTGCCACCAGCAGAGATCGGGAGACCTACAATGAGCAGTTCTTC.

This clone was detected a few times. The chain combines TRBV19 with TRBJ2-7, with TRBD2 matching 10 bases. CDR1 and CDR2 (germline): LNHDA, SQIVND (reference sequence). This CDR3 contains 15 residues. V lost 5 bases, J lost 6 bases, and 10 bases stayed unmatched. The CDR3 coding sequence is TGTGCCAGTAGTTCAACTGCTAGCGGGAGCTCCGAGCAGTACTTC. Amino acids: CASSSTASGSSEQYF.

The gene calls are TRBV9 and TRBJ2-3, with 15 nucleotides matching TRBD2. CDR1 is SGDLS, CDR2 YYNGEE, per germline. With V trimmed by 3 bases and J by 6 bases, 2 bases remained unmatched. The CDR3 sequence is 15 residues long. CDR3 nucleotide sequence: TGTGCCAGCAGCGGGACTAGCGGGAGGGTTGATACGCAGTATTTT. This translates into CASSGTSGRVDTQYF. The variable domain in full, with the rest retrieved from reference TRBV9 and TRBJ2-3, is DSGVTQTPKHLITATGQRVTLRCSPRSGDLSVYWYQQSLDQGLQFLIQYYNGEERAKGNILERFSAQQFPDLHSELNLSSLELGDSALYFCASSGTSGRVDTQYFGPGTRLTVL.

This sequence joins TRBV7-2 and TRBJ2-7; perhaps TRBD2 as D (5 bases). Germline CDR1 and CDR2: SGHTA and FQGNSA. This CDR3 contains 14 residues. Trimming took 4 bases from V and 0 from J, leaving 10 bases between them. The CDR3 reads CASSSLGSSYEQYF. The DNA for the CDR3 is TGTGCCAGCAGCTCTTTAGGGAGCTCCTACGAGCAGTACTTC.

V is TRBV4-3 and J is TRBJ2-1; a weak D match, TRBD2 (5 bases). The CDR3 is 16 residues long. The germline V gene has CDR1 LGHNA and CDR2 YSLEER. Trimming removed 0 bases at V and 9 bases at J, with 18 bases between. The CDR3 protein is CASSQERGIEYGEQFF. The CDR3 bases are TGCGCCAGCAGCCAAGAACGGGGTATTGAATATGGTGAGCAGTTCTTC.

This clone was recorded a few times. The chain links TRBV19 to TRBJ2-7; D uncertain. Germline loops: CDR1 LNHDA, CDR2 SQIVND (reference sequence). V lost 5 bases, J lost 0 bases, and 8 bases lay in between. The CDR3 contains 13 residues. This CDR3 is CASSLHLSYEQYF. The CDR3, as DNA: TGTGCCAGTAGTTTACACCTCTCCTACGAGCAGTACTTC.

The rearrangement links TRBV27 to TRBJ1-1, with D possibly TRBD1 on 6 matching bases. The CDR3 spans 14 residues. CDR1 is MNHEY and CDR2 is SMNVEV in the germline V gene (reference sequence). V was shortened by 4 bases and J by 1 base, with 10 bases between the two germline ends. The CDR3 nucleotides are TGTGCCAGCAGTTATAACAGGGCGAACACTGAAGCTTTCTTT. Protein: CASSYNRANTEAFF.

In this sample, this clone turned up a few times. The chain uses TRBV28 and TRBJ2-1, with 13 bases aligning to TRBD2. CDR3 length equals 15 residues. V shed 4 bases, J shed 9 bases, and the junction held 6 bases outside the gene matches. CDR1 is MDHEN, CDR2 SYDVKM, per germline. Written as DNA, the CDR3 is TGTGCCAGCAGTTCTGGACTAGCGGGAGAGATTGAGCAGTTCTTC. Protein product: CASSSGLAGEIEQFF.

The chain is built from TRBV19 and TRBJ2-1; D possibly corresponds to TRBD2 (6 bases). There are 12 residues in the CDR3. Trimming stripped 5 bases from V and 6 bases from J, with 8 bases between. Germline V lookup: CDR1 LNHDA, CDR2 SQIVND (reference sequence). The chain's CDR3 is CASSATSNEQFF. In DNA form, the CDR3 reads TGTGCCAGTAGTGCGACTAGCAATGAGCAGTTCTTC. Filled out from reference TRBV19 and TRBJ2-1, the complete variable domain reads DGGITQSPKYLFRKEGQNVTLSCEQNLNHDAMYWYRQDPGQGLRLIYYSQIVNDFQKGDIAEGYSVSREKKESFPLTVTSAQKNPTAFYLCASSATSNEQFFGPGTRLTVL.

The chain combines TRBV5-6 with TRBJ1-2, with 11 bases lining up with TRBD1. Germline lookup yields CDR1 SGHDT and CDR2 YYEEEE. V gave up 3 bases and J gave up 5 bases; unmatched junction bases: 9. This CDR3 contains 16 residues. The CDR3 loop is CASSSWTGGVSYGYTF. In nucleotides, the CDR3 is TGTGCCAGCAGCTCATGGACAGGGGGCGTTTCTTATGGCTACACCTTC.

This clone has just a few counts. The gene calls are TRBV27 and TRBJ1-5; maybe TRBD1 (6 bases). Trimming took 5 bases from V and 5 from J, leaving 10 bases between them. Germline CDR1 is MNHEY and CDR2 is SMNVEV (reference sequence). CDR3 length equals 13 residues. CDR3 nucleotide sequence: TGTGCCAGCAGTCGGACAGCCTATCAGCCCCAGCATTTT. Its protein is CASSRTAYQPQHF.